Below, one TCR beta chain is given with its context. Its antigen is undetermined. The V gene's germline CDR1 is SGHTA and CDR2 FQGNSA. The CDR3 loop spans 13 amino acids. V lost 2 bases to trimming and J lost 5 bases, with 9 bases between them. This record belongs to a study of early T cells in non-severe SARS-CoV-2 infection. Across the study: Sequencing targeted bulk RNA from unsorted whole blood, leaving chains unpaired. Study results and caveats: Matching against VDJdb likely underestimated virus-specific expansions, favoring anti-spike CD8.

Unique molecular identifiers tagged individual cDNA molecules. TCRdb re-derived calls from the 5' RACE reads in MiXCR, one entry per CDR3 protein. The table includes about 100,000 distinct CDR3 sequences, under 15% detected once. The chain carries TRBV7-2 and TRBJ2-5; D gene uncertain. Source material: whole blood. The sequence was obtained from an adult who was a healthcare worker with PCR-confirmed SARS-CoV-2 infection or an uninfected control (not recorded which). Here the CDR3 DNA reads TGTGCCAGCAGCTTACAAGATCGTGAGACCCAGTACTTC. Amino acids: CASSLQDRETQYF.